What follows are 17 T cell receptor beta chains derived from one specimen sequenced in a study of blood T cell repertoires in COVID-19. The method was immunoSEQ multiplex PCR; TCRdb's version includes in-frame clones alone and lacks a portion of them. This sample has approximately 240,000 clones, with around 90% found just once. The sequencing input was peripheral blood. Source of these receptors: a man under 40 with COVID-19, enrolled during active disease.

This clone was counted only a few times. V is TRBV19 and J is TRBJ2-1, with a possible D match to TRBD1 (6 bases). The CDR3 consists of 14 residues. Trimming pared 7 bases from V and 2 bases from J, leaving 12 bases between. The V gene's germline CDR1 is LNHDA and CDR2 SQIVND (reference sequence). CDR3 amino acids: CASKQTGTYNEQFF. CDR3 DNA sequence: TGTGCCAGTAAACAGACAGGAACCTACAATGAGCAGTTCTTC.

The chain joins TRBV4-1 to TRBJ1-3; D may be TRBD1 (5 bases). The V end lost 4 bases, the J end lost 4 bases, and 17 bases lay between the germline ends. Germline V gene sequence: CDR1 MGHRA, CDR2 YSYEKL. There are 16 residues in the CDR3. The DNA for the CDR3 is TGCGCCAGCAGCCCGGGGGGGTTTTCCTCCGGAAACACCATATATTTT. It is translated as CASSPGGFSSGNTIYF.

The V call is TRBV2, the J call TRBJ2-4; tentative D call: TRBD2 (6 bases). Germline V CDR1 and CDR2: SNHLY, FYNNEI. This CDR3 is built from 18 residues. Between the trimmed V and J ends, which lost 4 bases and 0 bases, there was a span of 19 bases. The DNA for the CDR3 is TGTGCCAGCAGTGTTGGGCTAGGGACTGCGCTAGCCAAAAACATTCAGTACTTC. It specifies CASSVGLGTALAKNIQYF.

The chain combines TRBV11-2 with TRBJ1-5; D not certain. Germline V gene sequence: CDR1 SGHAT, CDR2 FQNNGV. The ends were cut back, 3 bases at V and 1 base at J, with 7 bases in the middle. The CDR3 consists of 14 residues. CDR3 nucleotides: TGTGCCAGCAGCTTCGGAGGGAGCAATCAGCCCCAGCATTTT. It translates to CASSFGGSNQPQHF.

The rearrangement links TRBV19 to TRBJ2-7; 7 bases align to TRBD2. This CDR3 is 15 amino acids long. In germline, CDR1 is LNHDA, CDR2 SQIVND (reference sequence). The trim removed 6 bases at V and 3 bases at J, leaving 11 bases unmatched. CDR3 in DNA: TGTGCCAGTAGCCCCGGTGTAGCGGGTTACTACGAGCAGTACTTC. Protein product: CASSPGVAGYYEQYF.

Turning to this clone: Other DNA sequences from this sample encode an identical CDR3 as well. The rearrangement uses TRBV27 and TRBJ2-1; TRBD2 matches 11 bases. Germline values: CDR1 MNHEY, CDR2 SMNVEV (reference sequence). The CDR3 spans 15 residues. V lost 6 bases, J lost 4 bases, and 5 bases stayed unmatched. CDR3: CASSPGTSGYNEQFF. The CDR3 bases are TGTGCCAGCAGCCCCGGGACTAGCGGATACAATGAGCAGTTCTTC.

The chain is built from TRBV9 and TRBJ2-2; 9 bases line up with TRBD2. Germline V gene sequence: CDR1 SGDLS, CDR2 YYNGEE. The CDR3 has 16 amino acids. The V gene end was trimmed by 1 base and the J gene end by 7 bases; junction bases not matched to a gene: 8. The CDR3 loop reads CASSVMAGGKGGELFF. The CDR3 DNA reads TGTGCCAGCAGCGTAATGGCGGGGGGGAAAGGCGGGGAGCTGTTTTTT.

The chain has TRBV12-3 or TRBV12-4 and TRBJ2-2; possibly TRBD2 for D (6 bases). The CDR3 has 13 amino acids. V was trimmed by 7 bases and J by 6 bases, leaving 12 bases between them. CDR3 in DNA: TGTGCCAGCATTCGGGGGAGCCCCGGGGAGCTGTTTTTT. As protein: CASIRGSPGELFF.

The chain recombines TRBV9 with TRBJ1-3, with TRBD1 as a possible D gene (5 bases). CDR1 is SGDLS and CDR2 is YYNGEE in the germline V gene. The CDR3 sequence is 16 residues long. V gave up 0 bases and J gave up 4 bases, with 14 bases separating them. The CDR3 spells CASSVDVQGYGNTIYF. The CDR3 DNA follows: TGTGCCAGCAGCGTAGATGTTCAGGGATACGGAAACACCATATATTTT.

This clone was seen only once. The chain employs TRBV18 and TRBJ1-5; TRBD1 agrees at 9 bases. J was trimmed by 4 bases and V by 5 bases; bases with no gene match: 6. The germline CDR1 and CDR2 sequences are KGHSH and LQKENI. The CDR3 consists of 15 residues. The CDR3 region is CASSTGTGTNQPQHF. CDR3 DNA: TGTGCCAGCTCAACCGGGACAGGGACAAATCAGCCCCAGCATTTT. Drawing the rest from reference TRBV18 and TRBJ1-5, the complete variable domain is NAGVMQNPRHLVRRRGQEARLRCSPMKGHSHVYWYRQLPEEGLKFMVYLQKENIIDESGMPKERFSAEFPKEGPSILRIQQVVRGDSAAYFCASSTGTGTNQPQHFGDGTRLSIL.

In this sample, this clone turned up a few times. The chain joins TRBV2 to TRBJ2-5, with D possibly TRBD1 on 6 matching bases. V lost 3 bases, J lost 13 bases, and 15 bases lay in between. The CDR3 runs 12 residues. CDR1 is SNHLY, CDR2 FYNNEI, per germline. In DNA, the CDR3 is TGTGCCAGCAGTGATTTGGGGGCCTCCGGGTACTTC. Translation: CASSDLGASGYF.

The chain employs TRBV27 and TRBJ1-2, with a weak D call TRBD1 (5 bases). The CDR3 is made up of 14 amino acids. Germline assignment: CDR1 MNHEY and CDR2 SMNVEV (reference sequence). Trimming took 1 base from V and 2 from J, leaving 8 bases between them. CDR3 residues: CASSLWGRNYGYTF. CDR3 nucleotide sequence: TGTGCCAGCAGTTTATGGGGCAGGAACTATGGCTACACCTTC.

V and J are TRBV27 and TRBJ2-1; 8 bases line up with TRBD2. Germline V gene lookup returns CDR1 MNHEY and CDR2 SMNVEV (reference sequence). The CDR3 has 15 residues. Unmatched junction bases numbered 9, after V lost 2 bases and J lost 9 bases. CDR3 protein: CASSLSPPTSGEQFF. CDR3 bases: TGTGCCAGCAGTTTAAGTCCCCCCACTAGCGGTGAGCAGTTCTTC.

The chain has TRBV9 and TRBJ2-2, with a tentative D call TRBD1 (6 bases). The CDR3 runs 15 residues. Germline V lookup: CDR1 SGDLS, CDR2 YYNGEE. Trimming took 0 bases from V and 6 from J, leaving 12 bases between them. CDR3 DNA: TGTGCCAGCAGCGTAGGGTGGGGGCTTTCCGGGGAGCTGTTTTTT. Translating it yields CASSVGWGLSGELFF.

The V and J genes are TRBV18 and TRBJ2-2; tentative D call: TRBD1 (5 bases). Trimming took off 1 base at V and 2 bases at J, with 8 bases between the two ends. CDR1 is KGHSH, CDR2 LQKENI, per germline. This CDR3 is 15 amino acids long. The CDR3 DNA sequence: TGTGCCAGCTCACCACTGACAGTTAACACCGGGGAGCTGTTTTTT. Residues: CASSPLTVNTGELFF.

The chain employs TRBV2 and TRBJ1-2, with D perhaps TRBD1 (5 bases). Trimming removed 6 bases at V and 2 bases at J, with 10 bases between. CDR1 is SNHLY, CDR2 FYNNEI, per germline. The CDR3 sequence is 13 residues long. CDR3 residues: CASSPDSNYGYTF. CDR3 in DNA: TGTGCCAGCAGCCCCGACAGCAACTATGGCTACACCTTC.

Of note for this clone: Different DNA sequences within this sample yield the same CDR3. The chain employs TRBV5-1 and TRBJ1-1; a possible D gene is TRBD1 (5 bases). Germline-derived CDR1 and CDR2 are SGHRS and YFSETQ. The CDR3 totals 13 residues. Trimming took off 2 bases at V and 1 base at J, with 6 bases between the two ends. The CDR3 DNA sequence: TGCGCCAGCAGCTTACAGGAGAACACTGAAGCTTTCTTT. Translated, it gives CASSLQENTEAFF.